This is a list of T cell receptor beta chains from one sample in a study of blood T cell repertoires in COVID-19. TCRdb's table, derived via immunoSEQ multiplex PCR, lists solely in-frame clones and lacks some. The profile shows roughly 400,000 clones, about 88% of them singletons. Specimen: PBMCs or T cells enriched from blood (not recorded which). These receptors were collected from a woman under 30 who had been exposed to COVID-19. CDR3s include the opening cysteine and the closing phenylalanine or tryptophan. Fields, in order: clone size, V gene, J gene, D gene, CDR3 DNA, CDR3 protein. A D gene is named only where the DNA matches it firmly. Size is omitted from some rows. Given values are once, few, many or a class for expanded clones.

abundance: NA; v_gene: TRBV5-1; j_gene: TRBJ2-1; d_gene: TRBD2; CDR3nt: TGCGCCAGCAGCTTGATAGGGTCTAGCGGGAGTCCCAATGAGCAGTTCTTC; CDR3aa: CASSLIGSSGSPNEQFF
abundance: NA; v_gene: TRBV4-1; j_gene: TRBJ1-1; d_gene: NA; CDR3nt: TGCGCCAGCAGCCAAATCTTTGCGGACAAGAACACTGAAGCTTTCTTT; CDR3aa: CASSQIFADKNTEAFF
abundance: NA; v_gene: TRBV2; j_gene: TRBJ2-7; d_gene: TRBD1; CDR3nt: TGTGCCAGCAGCGGACAGGGTCTCGAGCAGTACTTC; CDR3aa: CASSGQGLEQYF
abundance: NA; v_gene: TRBV28; j_gene: TRBJ1-5; d_gene: NA; CDR3nt: TGTGCCAGCAGTTTTTTCGTTGGGGGGGCTCAGCCCCAGCATTTT; CDR3aa: CASSFFVGGAQPQHF
abundance: NA; v_gene: TRBV28; j_gene: TRBJ1-2; d_gene: TRBD1; CDR3nt: TGTGCCAGCAGTTTATTCCCAGGACAGGGAGACTTC; CDR3aa: CASSLFPGQGDF
abundance: NA; v_gene: TRBV13; j_gene: TRBJ2-7; d_gene: TRBD2; CDR3nt: TGTGCCAGCAGCTTACTCTCCGGGACTAGCGGAATGTACGAGCAGTACTTC; CDR3aa: CASSLLSGTSGMYEQYF
abundance: NA; v_gene: TRBV6-6; j_gene: TRBJ2-1; d_gene: TRBD1; CDR3nt: TGTGCCAGCAGATGGGACAGCAGCTCCTACAATGAGCAGTTCTTC; CDR3aa: CASRWDSSSYNEQFF
abundance: NA; v_gene: TRBV2; j_gene: TRBJ2-3; d_gene: NA; CDR3nt: TGTGCCAGCAGTGACCCAGGGCCAGATACGCAGTATTTT; CDR3aa: CASSDPGPDTQYF
abundance: many; v_gene: TRBV5-4; j_gene: TRBJ1-3; d_gene: NA; CDR3nt: TGTGCCAGCAGCTTGGACCAGGGATCTGGAAACACCATATATTTT; CDR3aa: CASSLDQGSGNTIYF
abundance: NA; v_gene: TRBV27; j_gene: TRBJ2-7; d_gene: NA; CDR3nt: TGTGCCAGCAGTTTATCCGGAGATCTTACCTACGAGCAGTACTTC; CDR3aa: CASSLSGDLTYEQYF
abundance: NA; v_gene: TRBV7-2; j_gene: TRBJ2-7; d_gene: TRBD2; CDR3nt: TGTGCCAGCAGCCATCCCGAGTCGGGAGGGCCGGGGTACGAGCAGTACTTC; CDR3aa: CASSHPESGGPGYEQYF
abundance: few; v_gene: TRBV14; j_gene: TRBJ2-3; d_gene: TRBD1; CDR3nt: TGTGCCAGTAAAAGGGACAGCTGGACAGATACGCAGTATTTT; CDR3aa: CASKRDSWTDTQYF
abundance: once; v_gene: TRBV7-9; j_gene: TRBJ2-7; d_gene: TRBD2; CDR3nt: TGTGCCAGCAGCTTACCTGGGGCTAGCGGCTACGAGCAGTACTTC; CDR3aa: CASSLPGASGYEQYF
abundance: NA; v_gene: TRBV6-4; j_gene: TRBJ2-7; d_gene: TRBD1; CDR3nt: TGTGCCAGCAGACGGGGACAGCTCTACGAGCAGTACTTC; CDR3aa: CASRRGQLYEQYF
abundance: NA; v_gene: TRBV7-8; j_gene: TRBJ1-2; d_gene: NA; CDR3nt: TGTGCCAGCAGCCCACGGGTCTCGAACCACTATGGCTACACCTTC; CDR3aa: CASSPRVSNHYGYTF
abundance: NA; v_gene: TRBV9; j_gene: TRBJ2-6; d_gene: NA; CDR3nt: TGTGCCAGCGGCGGGACTCTCACTTCTGGGGCCAACGTCCTGACTTTC; CDR3aa: CASGGTLTSGANVLTF
abundance: few; v_gene: TRBV2; j_gene: TRBJ2-2; d_gene: TRBD1; CDR3nt: TGTGCCAGCAGAGGACAGGTGAACACCGGGGAGCTGTTTTTT; CDR3aa: CASRGQVNTGELFF
abundance: NA; v_gene: TRBV7-9; j_gene: TRBJ1-6; d_gene: TRBD1; CDR3nt: TGTGCCAGCAGCGAACAGGGGGGATTCTATAATTCACCCCTCCACTTT; CDR3aa: CASSEQGGFYNSPLHF
abundance: NA; v_gene: TRBV15; j_gene: TRBJ1-2; d_gene: NA; CDR3nt: TGTGCCACCAGCATCAACCTGGCAGGTGGCTATGGCTACACCTTC; CDR3aa: CATSINLAGGYGYTF
abundance: NA; v_gene: TRBV18; j_gene: TRBJ2-1; d_gene: TRBD1; CDR3nt: TGTGCCAGCTCATCCTCGACAGGGCATGGTTACAATGAGCAGTTCTTC; CDR3aa: CASSSSTGHGYNEQFF
abundance: NA; v_gene: TRBV28; j_gene: TRBJ2-4; d_gene: NA; CDR3nt: TGTGCCAGCAGACCCCGGGAGGCCAAAAACATTCAGTACTTC; CDR3aa: CASRPREAKNIQYF
abundance: NA; v_gene: TRBV4-3; j_gene: TRBJ2-7; d_gene: TRBD1; CDR3nt: TGCGCCAGCAGTCAAGAGGGGACAGGGATCTACGAGCAGTACTTC; CDR3aa: CASSQEGTGIYEQYF
abundance: NA; v_gene: TRBV25-1; j_gene: TRBJ1-4; d_gene: NA; CDR3nt: TGTGCCAGCAGCTGGGGAAAGGGGGCAACTAATGAAAAACTGTTTTTT; CDR3aa: CASSWGKGATNEKLFF
abundance: once; v_gene: TRBV4-1; j_gene: TRBJ1-1; d_gene: TRBD1; CDR3nt: TGCGCCAGCAGCCAAGTAGGACAGGGGGCTGAAGCTTTCTTT; CDR3aa: CASSQVGQGAEAFF
abundance: NA; v_gene: TRBV7-8; j_gene: TRBJ2-5; d_gene: NA; CDR3nt: TGTGCCAGCAGCTTAGTCCCCGCTAGCGACCAAGAGACCCAGTACTTC; CDR3aa: CASSLVPASDQETQYF
abundance: NA; v_gene: TRBV18; j_gene: TRBJ1-1; d_gene: TRBD1; CDR3nt: TGTGCCAGCGCAGTTCTGGACAGGGAAACTGAAGCTTTCTTT; CDR3aa: CASAVLDRETEAFF
abundance: NA; v_gene: TRBV7-2; j_gene: TRBJ1-5; d_gene: TRBD1; CDR3nt: TGTGCCAGCAGCAGACAGGGTCACGGTCAGCCCCAGCATTTT; CDR3aa: CASSRQGHGQPQHF
abundance: NA; v_gene: TRBV9; j_gene: TRBJ1-1; d_gene: NA; CDR3nt: TGTGCCAGCAGCGCCCCCCTCGTGAACACTGAAGCTTTCTTT; CDR3aa: CASSAPLVNTEAFF
abundance: NA; v_gene: TRBV12-3/TRBV12-4; j_gene: TRBJ2-1; d_gene: NA; CDR3nt: TGTGCCAGCAGTTTAAGCCGAAATGAGCAGTTCTTC; CDR3aa: CASSLSRNEQFF
abundance: NA; v_gene: TRBV5-1; j_gene: TRBJ2-7; d_gene: NA; CDR3nt: TGCGCCAGCAGCCAAATCGGTGAGGGGGTCCCCTACGAGCAGTACTTC; CDR3aa: CASSQIGEGVPYEQYF
abundance: once; v_gene: TRBV2; j_gene: TRBJ1-2; d_gene: NA; CDR3nt: TGTGCCAGCAGTGAGATCATCGACGGGCAGGGAGGCTACACCTTC; CDR3aa: CASSEIIDGQGGYTF
abundance: NA; v_gene: TRBV7-2; j_gene: TRBJ2-3; d_gene: TRBD1; CDR3nt: TGTGCCAGCAGCTCACAGGGGGCGCGGGGAGATACGCAGTATTTT; CDR3aa: CASSSQGARGDTQYF
abundance: NA; v_gene: TRBV7-9; j_gene: TRBJ1-6; d_gene: NA; CDR3nt: TGTGCCAGCAGCCCTCTAGCCCCATCCCTCCACTTT; CDR3aa: CASSPLAPSLHF
abundance: NA; v_gene: TRBV29-1; j_gene: TRBJ2-1; d_gene: TRBD2; CDR3nt: TGCAGCGTTGCTAGCGGGAGGGCGAATGAGCAGTTCTTC; CDR3aa: CSVASGRANEQFF
abundance: NA; v_gene: TRBV28; j_gene: TRBJ1-6; d_gene: TRBD1; CDR3nt: TGTGCCAGCCGAGGGACAGCGAATTCACCCCTCCACTTT; CDR3aa: CASRGTANSPLHF
abundance: NA; v_gene: TRBV4-1; j_gene: TRBJ1-5; d_gene: NA; CDR3nt: TGCGCCAGCAGCCAGACAGAGAATAGCAATCAGCCCCAGCATTTT; CDR3aa: CASSQTENSNQPQHF
abundance: NA; v_gene: TRBV7-6; j_gene: TRBJ1-4; d_gene: TRBD1; CDR3nt: TGTGCCAGCAGCGAAGGGACAGGATTATTAACTAATGAAAAACTGTTTTTT; CDR3aa: CASSEGTGLLTNEKLFF
abundance: NA; v_gene: TRBV7-2; j_gene: TRBJ2-7; d_gene: TRBD1; CDR3nt: TGTGCCAGCAGGTCGGGACAGGGCGCCTACGAGCAGTACTTC; CDR3aa: CASRSGQGAYEQYF
abundance: few; v_gene: TRBV6-5; j_gene: TRBJ2-1; d_gene: TRBD2; CDR3nt: TGTGCCAGCAGTTACCCGACTAGCGGGAGTAGGAATGAGCAGTTCTTC; CDR3aa: CASSYPTSGSRNEQFF
abundance: NA; v_gene: TRBV7-9; j_gene: TRBJ2-2; d_gene: TRBD1; CDR3nt: TGTGCCAGCAGCCAAGGGACAGGGAACGGGGAGCTGTTTTTT; CDR3aa: CASSQGTGNGELFF
abundance: NA; v_gene: TRBV9; j_gene: TRBJ1-6; d_gene: TRBD1; CDR3nt: TGTGCCAGCAGCGCTCGACCCTGGGGACAGGGATGGGCGTCACCCCTCCACTTT; CDR3aa: CASSARPWGQGWASPLHF
abundance: NA; v_gene: TRBV5-1; j_gene: TRBJ2-2; d_gene: TRBD2; CDR3nt: TGCGCCAGCAGCGCGCCCAAACGGACTAGCGGGGGGGAAAACACCGGGGAGCTGTTTTTT; CDR3aa: CASSAPKRTSGGENTGELFF
abundance: NA; v_gene: TRBV9; j_gene: TRBJ1-2; d_gene: TRBD1; CDR3nt: TGTGCCAGCAGCGTACCGACAGGGGGAAACTATGGCTACACCTTC; CDR3aa: CASSVPTGGNYGYTF
abundance: NA; v_gene: TRBV30; j_gene: TRBJ1-2; d_gene: TRBD1; CDR3nt: TGTGCCTGGAGTTTCGTCGGGACAGCTAAGGGAGGAGGCTACACCTTC; CDR3aa: CAWSFVGTAKGGGYTF
abundance: once; v_gene: TRBV12-3/TRBV12-4; j_gene: TRBJ1-5; d_gene: NA; CDR3nt: TGTGCCAGCAGTTTAGGAGGGTATCAGCCCCAGCATTTT; CDR3aa: CASSLGGYQPQHF
abundance: NA; v_gene: TRBV11-2; j_gene: TRBJ2-4; d_gene: NA; CDR3nt: TGTGCCAGTTCCCAGTTTTTAACCAAAAACATTCAGTACTTC; CDR3aa: CASSQFLTKNIQYF
abundance: NA; v_gene: TRBV27; j_gene: TRBJ1-4; d_gene: NA; CDR3nt: TGTGCCAGCAGTTTGAGCTCAACTAATGAAAAACTGTTTTTT; CDR3aa: CASSLSSTNEKLFF
abundance: NA; v_gene: TRBV27; j_gene: TRBJ2-2; d_gene: NA; CDR3nt: TGTGCCAGCAGTTTGCGGGGCTCTCCAACCGGGGAGCTGTTTTTT; CDR3aa: CASSLRGSPTGELFF
abundance: NA; v_gene: TRBV27; j_gene: TRBJ2-3; d_gene: TRBD1; CDR3nt: TGTGCCAGCAGACACAGGGGGCCGGATACGCAGTATTTT; CDR3aa: CASRHRGPDTQYF
abundance: NA; v_gene: TRBV3-1/TRBV3-2; j_gene: TRBJ1-4; d_gene: NA; CDR3nt: TGTGCCAGCAGCTTTGGGGCAGGGCCCGATAATGAAAAACTGTTTTTT; CDR3aa: CASSFGAGPDNEKLFF
abundance: NA; v_gene: TRBV28; j_gene: TRBJ2-1; d_gene: NA; CDR3nt: TGTGCCAGCAGCCCCCTAGGGGTAGGCCAGGAGGGACACAATGAGCAGTTCTTC; CDR3aa: CASSPLGVGQEGHNEQFF
abundance: NA; v_gene: TRBV5-1; j_gene: TRBJ1-2; d_gene: TRBD1; CDR3nt: TGCGCCAGCAGCGCGACAGGGGGCGACTATGGCTACACCTTC; CDR3aa: CASSATGGDYGYTF
abundance: NA; v_gene: TRBV28; j_gene: TRBJ2-7; d_gene: TRBD1; CDR3nt: TGTGCCAGCAGTCCTACCGGGACAGGAGCCTACGAGCAGTACTTC; CDR3aa: CASSPTGTGAYEQYF
abundance: NA; v_gene: TRBV4-3; j_gene: TRBJ1-1; d_gene: TRBD1; CDR3nt: TGCGCCAGCAGCCCAGGGACAGGGGGCGCCGACACTGAAGCTTTCTTT; CDR3aa: CASSPGTGGADTEAFF
abundance: few; v_gene: TRBV30; j_gene: TRBJ1-2; d_gene: TRBD1; CDR3nt: TGTGCCTGTTCCGGACAGGTCGGCTATGGCTACACCTTC; CDR3aa: CACSGQVGYGYTF
abundance: NA; v_gene: TRBV2; j_gene: TRBJ1-4; d_gene: TRBD1; CDR3nt: TGTGCCAGCAGCTTGGGACAGGGGAGGGAAAAACTGTTTTTT; CDR3aa: CASSLGQGREKLFF
abundance: NA; v_gene: TRBV28; j_gene: TRBJ2-7; d_gene: TRBD2; CDR3nt: TGTGCCAGCAGTGGAACTAGCGGAGTGAGCTCCTACGAGCAGTACTTC; CDR3aa: CASSGTSGVSSYEQYF
abundance: NA; v_gene: TRBV5-4; j_gene: TRBJ1-2; d_gene: TRBD1; CDR3nt: TGTGCCAGCAGCTTGGCACTCTTCTCCGACAGGGGCAGTAATGGCTACACCTTC; CDR3aa: CASSLALFSDRGSNGYTF